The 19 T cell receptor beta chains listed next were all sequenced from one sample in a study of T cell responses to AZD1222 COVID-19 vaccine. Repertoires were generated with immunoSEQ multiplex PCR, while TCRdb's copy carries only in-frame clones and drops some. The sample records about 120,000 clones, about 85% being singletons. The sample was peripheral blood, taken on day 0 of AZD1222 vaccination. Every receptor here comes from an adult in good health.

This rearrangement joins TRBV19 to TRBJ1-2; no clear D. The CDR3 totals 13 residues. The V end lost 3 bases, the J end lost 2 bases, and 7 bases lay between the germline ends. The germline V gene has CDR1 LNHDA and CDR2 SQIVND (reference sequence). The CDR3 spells CASSIDGNYGYTF. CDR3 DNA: TGTGCCAGTAGTATCGACGGAAACTATGGCTACACCTTC.

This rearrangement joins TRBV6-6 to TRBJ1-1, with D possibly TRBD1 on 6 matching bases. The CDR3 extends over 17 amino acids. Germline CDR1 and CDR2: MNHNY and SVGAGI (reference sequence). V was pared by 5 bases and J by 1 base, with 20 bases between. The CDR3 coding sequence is TGTGCCAGCAGTCTCTCACGAGGAGGGGGTACGAACACTGAAGCTTTCTTT. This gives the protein CASSLSRGGGTNTEAFF.

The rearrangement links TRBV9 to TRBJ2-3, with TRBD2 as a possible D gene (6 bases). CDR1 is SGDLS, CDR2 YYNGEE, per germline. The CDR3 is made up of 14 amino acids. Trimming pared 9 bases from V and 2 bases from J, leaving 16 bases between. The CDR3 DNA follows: TGTGCCACCGCCCGGGGGAAATACACAGATACGCAGTATTTT. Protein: CATARGKYTDTQYF.

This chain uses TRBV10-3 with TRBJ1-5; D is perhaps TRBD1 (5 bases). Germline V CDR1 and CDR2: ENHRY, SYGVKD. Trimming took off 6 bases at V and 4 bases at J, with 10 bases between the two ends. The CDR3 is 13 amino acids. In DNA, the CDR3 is TGTGCCATCAGGTTAGGGGAAAATCAGCCCCAGCATTTT. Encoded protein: CAIRLGENQPQHF.

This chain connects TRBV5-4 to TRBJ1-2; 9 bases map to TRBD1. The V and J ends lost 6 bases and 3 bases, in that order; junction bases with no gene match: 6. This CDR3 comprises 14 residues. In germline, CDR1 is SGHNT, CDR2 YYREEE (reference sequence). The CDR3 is CASTSTGGYYGYTF. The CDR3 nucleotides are TGTGCCAGCACATCGACAGGGGGATACTATGGCTACACCTTC.

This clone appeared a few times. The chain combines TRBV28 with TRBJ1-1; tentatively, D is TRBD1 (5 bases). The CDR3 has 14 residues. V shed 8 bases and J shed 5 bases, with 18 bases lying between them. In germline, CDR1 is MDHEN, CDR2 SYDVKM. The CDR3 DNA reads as TGTGCCAGCGCCAAGTGGGGGGAGTGGACTGAAGCTTTCTTT. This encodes CASAKWGEWTEAFF.

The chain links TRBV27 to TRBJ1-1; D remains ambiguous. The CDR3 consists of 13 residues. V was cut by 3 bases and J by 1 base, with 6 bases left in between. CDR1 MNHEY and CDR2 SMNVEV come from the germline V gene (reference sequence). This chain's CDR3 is CASSFPGNTEAFF. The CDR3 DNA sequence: TGTGCCAGCAGTTTCCCAGGGAACACTGAAGCTTTCTTT.

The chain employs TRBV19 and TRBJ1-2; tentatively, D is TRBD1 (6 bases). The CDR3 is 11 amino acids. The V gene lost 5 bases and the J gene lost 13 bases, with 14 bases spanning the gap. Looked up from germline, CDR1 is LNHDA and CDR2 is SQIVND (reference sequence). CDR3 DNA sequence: TGTGCCAGTAGTCCCGGACAGTGGCGCACCTTC. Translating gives CASSPGQWRTF.

This CDR3 reads CASSWDSLNYGYTF. In DNA form, the CDR3 reads TGTGCCAGCAGCTGGGACAGCTTAAACTATGGCTACACCTTC. The chain joins TRBV2 to TRBJ1-2; 7 bases are shared with TRBD1. This CDR3 spans 14 amino acids. J gave up 2 bases and V 6 bases, and 6 bases lay outside the gene matches. Germline assignment: CDR1 SNHLY and CDR2 FYNNEI.

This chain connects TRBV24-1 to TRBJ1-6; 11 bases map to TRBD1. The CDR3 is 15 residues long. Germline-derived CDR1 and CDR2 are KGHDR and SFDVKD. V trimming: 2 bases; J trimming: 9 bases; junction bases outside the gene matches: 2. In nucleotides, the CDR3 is TGTGCCACCAGTGATTCCGGGACAGGGGGTTCACCCCTCCACTTT. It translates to CATSDSGTGGSPLHF.

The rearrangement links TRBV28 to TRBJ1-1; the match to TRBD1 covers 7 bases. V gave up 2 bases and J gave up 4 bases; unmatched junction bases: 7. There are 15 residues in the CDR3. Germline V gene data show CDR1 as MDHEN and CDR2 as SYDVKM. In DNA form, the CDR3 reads TGTGCCAGCAGTTTAAGAGGGGGCGTCGGCACTGAAGCTTTCTTT. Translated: CASSLRGGVGTEAFF. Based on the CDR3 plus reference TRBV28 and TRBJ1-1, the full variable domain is DVKVTQSSRYLVKRTGEKVFLECVQDMDHENMFWYRQDPGLGLRLIYFSYDVKMKEKGDIPEGYSVSREKKERFSLILESASTNQTSMYLCASSLRGGVGTEAFFGQGTRLTVV.

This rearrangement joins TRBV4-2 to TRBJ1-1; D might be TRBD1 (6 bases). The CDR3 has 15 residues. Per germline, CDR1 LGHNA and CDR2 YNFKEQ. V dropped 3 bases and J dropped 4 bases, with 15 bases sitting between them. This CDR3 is CASSHQEGGGTEAFF. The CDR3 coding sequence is TGTGCCAGCAGCCACCAGGAGGGGGGCGGCACTGAAGCTTTCTTT.

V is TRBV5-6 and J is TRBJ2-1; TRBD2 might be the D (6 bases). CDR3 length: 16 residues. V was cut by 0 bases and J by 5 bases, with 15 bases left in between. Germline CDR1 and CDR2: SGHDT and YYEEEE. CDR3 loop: CASSLVGLLKNNEQFF. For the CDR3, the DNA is TGTGCCAGCAGCTTGGTGGGACTCTTAAAGAACAATGAGCAGTTCTTC.

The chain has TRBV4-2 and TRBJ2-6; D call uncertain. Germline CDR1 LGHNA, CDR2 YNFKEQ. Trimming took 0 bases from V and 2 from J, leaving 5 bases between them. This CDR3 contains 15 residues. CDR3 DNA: TGTGCCAGCAGCCAAGAGGAAGCTGGGGCCAACGTCCTGACTTTC. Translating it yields CASSQEEAGANVLTF.

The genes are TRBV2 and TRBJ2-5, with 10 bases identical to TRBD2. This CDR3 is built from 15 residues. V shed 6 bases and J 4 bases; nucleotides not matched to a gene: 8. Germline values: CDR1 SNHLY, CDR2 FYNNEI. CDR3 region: CASSDSGGARETQYF. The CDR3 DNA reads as TGTGCCAGCAGCGACAGCGGGGGGGCCCGAGAGACCCAGTACTTC. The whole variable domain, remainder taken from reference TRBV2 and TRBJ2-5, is EPEVTQTPSHQVTQMGQEVILRCVPISNHLYFYWYRQILGQKVEFLVSFYNNEISEKSEIFDDQFSVERPDGSNFTLKIRSTKLEDSAMYFCASSDSGGARETQYFGPGTRLLVL.

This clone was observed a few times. The CDR3: CASSRAGTSGVGQFF. In nucleotides, the CDR3 is TGTGCCAGCAGCCGTGCCGGGACTAGCGGGGTTGGGCAGTTCTTC. The chain carries TRBV3-1 (or the pseudogene TRBV3-2) and TRBJ2-1; the match to TRBD2 covers 13 bases. Trimming at V came to 4 bases and at J to 12 bases, leaving 9 bases not matched to a gene. Germline values: CDR1 LGHDT, CDR2 YNNKEL (reference sequence). CDR3 length: 15 amino acids.

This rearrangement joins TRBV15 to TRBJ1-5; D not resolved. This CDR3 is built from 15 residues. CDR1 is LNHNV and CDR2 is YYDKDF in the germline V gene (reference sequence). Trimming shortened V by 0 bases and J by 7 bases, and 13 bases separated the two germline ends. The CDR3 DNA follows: TGTGCCACCAGCAGAGAGTTGGGAGCGTCCCAGCCCCAGCATTTT. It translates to CATSRELGASQPQHF.

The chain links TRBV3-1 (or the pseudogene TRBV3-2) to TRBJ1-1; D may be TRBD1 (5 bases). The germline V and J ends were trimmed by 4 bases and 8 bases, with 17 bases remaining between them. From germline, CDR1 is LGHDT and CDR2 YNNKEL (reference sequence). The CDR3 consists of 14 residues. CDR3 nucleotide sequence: TGTGCCAGCAGCCTGAGGGGACCCGAACGCGAAGCTTTCTTT. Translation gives CASSLRGPEREAFF.

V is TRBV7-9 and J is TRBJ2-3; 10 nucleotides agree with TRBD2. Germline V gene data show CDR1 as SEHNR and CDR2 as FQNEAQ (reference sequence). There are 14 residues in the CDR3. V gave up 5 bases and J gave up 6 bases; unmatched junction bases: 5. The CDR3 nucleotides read TGTGCCAGCAGCAAACTAGCGGGGCAGGATACGCAGTATTTT. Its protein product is CASSKLAGQDTQYF. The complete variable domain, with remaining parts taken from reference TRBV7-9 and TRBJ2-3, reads DTGVSQNPRHKITKRGQNVTFRCDPISEHNRLYWYRQTLGQGPEFLTYFQNEAQLEKSRLLSDRFSAERPKGSFSTLEIQRTEQGDSAMYLCASSKLAGQDTQYFGPGTRLTVL.